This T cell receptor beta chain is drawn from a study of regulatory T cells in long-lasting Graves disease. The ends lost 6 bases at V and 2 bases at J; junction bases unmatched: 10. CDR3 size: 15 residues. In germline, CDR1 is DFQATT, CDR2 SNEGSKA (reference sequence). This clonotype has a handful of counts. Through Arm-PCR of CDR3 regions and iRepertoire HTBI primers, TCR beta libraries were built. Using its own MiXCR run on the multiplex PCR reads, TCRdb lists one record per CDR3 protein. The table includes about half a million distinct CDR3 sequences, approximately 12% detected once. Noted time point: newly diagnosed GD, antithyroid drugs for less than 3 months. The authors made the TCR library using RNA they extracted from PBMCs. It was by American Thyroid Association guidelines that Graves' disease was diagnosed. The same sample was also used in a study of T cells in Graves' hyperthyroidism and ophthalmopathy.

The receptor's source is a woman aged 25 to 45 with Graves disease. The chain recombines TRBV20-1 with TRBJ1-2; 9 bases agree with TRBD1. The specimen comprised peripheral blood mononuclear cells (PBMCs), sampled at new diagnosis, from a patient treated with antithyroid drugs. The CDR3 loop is CSALQVGTGNYGYTF. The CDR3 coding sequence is TGCAGTGCCCTGCAGGTTGGGACAGGGAACTATGGCTACACCTTC.